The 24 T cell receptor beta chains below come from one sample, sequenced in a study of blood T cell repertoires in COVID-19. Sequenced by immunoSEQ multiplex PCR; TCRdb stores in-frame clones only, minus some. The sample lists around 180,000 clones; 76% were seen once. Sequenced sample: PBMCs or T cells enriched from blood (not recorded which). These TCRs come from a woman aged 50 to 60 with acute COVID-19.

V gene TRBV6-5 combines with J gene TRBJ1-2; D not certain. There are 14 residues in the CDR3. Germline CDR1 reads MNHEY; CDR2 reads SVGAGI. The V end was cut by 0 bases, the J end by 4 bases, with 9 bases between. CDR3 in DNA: TGTGCCAGCAGTTACTCTCGAGGAGTCTATGGCTACACCTTC. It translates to CASSYSRGVYGYTF.

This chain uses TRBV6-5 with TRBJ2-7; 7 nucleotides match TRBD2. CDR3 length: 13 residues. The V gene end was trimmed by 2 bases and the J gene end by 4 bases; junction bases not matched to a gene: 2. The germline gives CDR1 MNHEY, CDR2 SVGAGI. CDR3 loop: CASSYAREYEQYV. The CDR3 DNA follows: TGTGCCAGCAGTTACGCGCGGGAGTACGAGCAGTACGTC.

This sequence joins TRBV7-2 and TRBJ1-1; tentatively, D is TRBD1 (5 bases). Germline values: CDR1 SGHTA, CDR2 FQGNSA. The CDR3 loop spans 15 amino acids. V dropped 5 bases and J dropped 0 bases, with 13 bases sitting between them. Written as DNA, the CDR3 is TGTGCCAGCAGCCCCTCGACAGACATGAACACTGAAGCTTTCTTT. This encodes CASSPSTDMNTEAFF.

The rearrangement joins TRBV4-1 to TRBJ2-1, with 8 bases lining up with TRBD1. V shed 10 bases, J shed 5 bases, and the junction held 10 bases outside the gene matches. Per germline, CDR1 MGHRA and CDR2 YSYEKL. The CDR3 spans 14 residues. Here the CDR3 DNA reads TGCGCCACCGAATCGGGACAGGCGAACAATGAGCAGTTCTTC. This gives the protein CATESGQANNEQFF.

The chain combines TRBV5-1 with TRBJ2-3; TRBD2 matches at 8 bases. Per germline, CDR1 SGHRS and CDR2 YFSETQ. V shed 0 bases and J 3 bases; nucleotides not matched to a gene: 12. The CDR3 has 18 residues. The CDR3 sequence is CASSLAKLAGIGTDTQYF. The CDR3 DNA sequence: TGCGCCAGCAGCTTGGCCAAGTTAGCGGGGATTGGTACAGATACGCAGTATTTT.

CDR3 sequence: CASSQQGWHTEAFF. Here the CDR3 DNA reads TGTGCCAGCAGTCAACAGGGATGGCACACTGAAGCTTTCTTT. The rearrangement uses TRBV2 and TRBJ1-1, with D perhaps TRBD1 (6 bases). V lost 5 bases, J lost 3 bases, and 13 bases lay in between. The V gene's germline CDR1 is SNHLY and CDR2 FYNNEI. CDR3 length: 14 residues.

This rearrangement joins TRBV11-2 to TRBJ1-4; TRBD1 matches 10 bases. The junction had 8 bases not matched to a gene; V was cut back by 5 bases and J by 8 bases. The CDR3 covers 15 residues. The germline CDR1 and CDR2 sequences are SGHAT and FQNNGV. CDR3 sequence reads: CASSMYGTGEEKLFF. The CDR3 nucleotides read TGTGCCAGCAGCATGTATGGGACAGGGGAAGAAAAACTGTTTTTT.

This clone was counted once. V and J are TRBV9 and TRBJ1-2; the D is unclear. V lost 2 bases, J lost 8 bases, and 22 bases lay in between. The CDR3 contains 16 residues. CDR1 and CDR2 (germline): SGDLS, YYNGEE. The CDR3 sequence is CASSVDVGRTREGYTF. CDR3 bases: TGTGCCAGCAGCGTTGACGTGGGTCGGACCCGGGAGGGCTACACCTTC.

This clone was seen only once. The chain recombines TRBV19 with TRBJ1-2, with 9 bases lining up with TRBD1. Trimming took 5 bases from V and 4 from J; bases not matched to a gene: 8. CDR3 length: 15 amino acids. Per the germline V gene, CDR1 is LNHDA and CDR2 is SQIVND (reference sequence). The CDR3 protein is CASSPGQGPFYGYTF. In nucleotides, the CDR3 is TGTGCCAGTAGTCCAGGACAGGGGCCCTTCTATGGCTACACCTTC.

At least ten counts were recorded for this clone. The CDR3 nucleotides read TGTGCCAGCAGTTCCCCCCGGGGGGTGGGCACTGAAGCTTTCTTT. Translating it yields CASSSPRGVGTEAFF. The rearrangement joins TRBV28 to TRBJ1-1; D is perhaps TRBD1 (5 bases). Per germline, CDR1 MDHEN and CDR2 SYDVKM. The CDR3 sequence is 15 residues long. V was trimmed by 4 bases and J by 4 bases, leaving 16 bases between them.

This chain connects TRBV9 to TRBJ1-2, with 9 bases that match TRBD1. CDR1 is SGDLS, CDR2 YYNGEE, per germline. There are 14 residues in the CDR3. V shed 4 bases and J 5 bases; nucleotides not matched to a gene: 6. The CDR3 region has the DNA TGTGCCAGCAGCCCAGGGGACAGGGCGTATGGCTACACCTTC. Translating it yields CASSPGDRAYGYTF.

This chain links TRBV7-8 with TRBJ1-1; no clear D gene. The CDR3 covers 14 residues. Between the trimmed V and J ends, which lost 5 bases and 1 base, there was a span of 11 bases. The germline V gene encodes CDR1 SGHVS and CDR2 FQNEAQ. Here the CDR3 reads CASSRNTANTEAFF. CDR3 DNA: TGTGCCAGCAGCCGAAACACAGCGAACACTGAAGCTTTCTTT.

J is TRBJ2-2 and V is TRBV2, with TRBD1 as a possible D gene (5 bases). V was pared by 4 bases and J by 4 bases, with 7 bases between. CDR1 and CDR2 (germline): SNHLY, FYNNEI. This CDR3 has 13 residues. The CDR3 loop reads CASSGQSTGELFF. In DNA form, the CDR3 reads TGTGCCAGCAGTGGACAGTCCACCGGGGAGCTGTTTTTT. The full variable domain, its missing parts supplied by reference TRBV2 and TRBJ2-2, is EPEVTQTPSHQVTQMGQEVILRCVPISNHLYFYWYRQILGQKVEFLVSFYNNEISEKSEIFDDQFSVERPDGSNFTLKIRSTKLEDSAMYFCASSGQSTGELFFGEGSRLTVL.

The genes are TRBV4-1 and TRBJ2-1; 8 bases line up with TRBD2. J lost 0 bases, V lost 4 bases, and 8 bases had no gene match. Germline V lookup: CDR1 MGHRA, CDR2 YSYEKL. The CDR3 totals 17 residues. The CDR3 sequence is CASSPRGSGDSYNEQFF. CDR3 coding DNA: TGCGCCAGCAGCCCCCGGGGTAGCGGGGACTCCTACAATGAGCAGTTCTTC.

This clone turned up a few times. CDR3 DNA: TGTGCCAGTAGTATTGCTAGGGGCGGCACTGAAGCTTTCTTT. Translating gives CASSIARGGTEAFF. V gene TRBV19 combines with J gene TRBJ1-1, with D possibly TRBD1 on 5 matching bases. The CDR3 runs 14 residues. The germline V gene has CDR1 LNHDA and CDR2 SQIVND (reference sequence). V was shortened by 3 bases and J by 4 bases, with 12 bases between the two germline ends.

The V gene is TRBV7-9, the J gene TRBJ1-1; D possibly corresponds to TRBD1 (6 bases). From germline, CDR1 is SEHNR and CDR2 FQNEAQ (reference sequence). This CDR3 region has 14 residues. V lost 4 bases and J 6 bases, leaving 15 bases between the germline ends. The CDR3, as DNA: TGTGCCAGCAGCTCCGCGCGGGGGCAATCTGAAGCTTTCTTT. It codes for CASSSARGQSEAFF.

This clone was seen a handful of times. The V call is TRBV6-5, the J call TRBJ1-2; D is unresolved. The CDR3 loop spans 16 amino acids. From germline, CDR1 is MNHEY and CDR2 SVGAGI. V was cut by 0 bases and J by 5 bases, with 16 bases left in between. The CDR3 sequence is CASSYSTEWSRYGYTF. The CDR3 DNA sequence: TGTGCCAGCAGTTACTCGACTGAGTGGTCCCGGTATGGCTACACCTTC.

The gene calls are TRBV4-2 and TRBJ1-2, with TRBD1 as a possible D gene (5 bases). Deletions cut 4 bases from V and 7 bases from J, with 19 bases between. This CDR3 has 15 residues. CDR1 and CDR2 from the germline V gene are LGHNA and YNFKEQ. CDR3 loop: CASSPDTLAGIGYTF. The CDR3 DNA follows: TGTGCCAGCAGCCCAGACACCCTGGCAGGGATTGGCTACACCTTC.

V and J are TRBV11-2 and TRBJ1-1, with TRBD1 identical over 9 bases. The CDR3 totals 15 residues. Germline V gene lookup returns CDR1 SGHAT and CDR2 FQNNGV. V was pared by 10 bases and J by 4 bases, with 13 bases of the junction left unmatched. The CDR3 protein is CAIRDRVVIGTEAFF. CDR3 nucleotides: TGTGCCATCCGGGACAGGGTCGTCATTGGCACTGAAGCTTTCTTT.

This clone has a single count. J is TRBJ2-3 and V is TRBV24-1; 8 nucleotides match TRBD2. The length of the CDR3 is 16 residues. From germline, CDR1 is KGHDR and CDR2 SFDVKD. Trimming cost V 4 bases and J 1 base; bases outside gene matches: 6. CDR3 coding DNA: TGTGCCACCAGTGAGATCTATAGCGGGGGCACAGATACGCAGTATTTT. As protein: CATSEIYSGGTDTQYF.

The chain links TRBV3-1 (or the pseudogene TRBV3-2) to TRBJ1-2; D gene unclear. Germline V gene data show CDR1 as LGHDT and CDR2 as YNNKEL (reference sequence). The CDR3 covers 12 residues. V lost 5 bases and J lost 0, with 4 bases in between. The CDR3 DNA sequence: TGTGCCAGCAGCACACCTAACTATGGCTACACCTTC. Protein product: CASSTPNYGYTF.

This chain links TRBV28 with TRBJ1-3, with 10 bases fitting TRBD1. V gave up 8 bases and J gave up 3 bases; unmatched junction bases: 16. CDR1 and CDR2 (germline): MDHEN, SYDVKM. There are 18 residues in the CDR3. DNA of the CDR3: TGTGCCAGCCTGCCCCCGCCGGGACAGGGGACTTTTGGAAACACCATATATTTT. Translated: CASLPPPGQGTFGNTIYF.

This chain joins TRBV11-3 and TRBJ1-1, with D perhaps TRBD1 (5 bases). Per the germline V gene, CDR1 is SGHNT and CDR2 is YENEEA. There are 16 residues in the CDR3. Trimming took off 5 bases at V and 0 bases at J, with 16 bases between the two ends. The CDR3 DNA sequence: TGTGCCAGCAGCCCCGGGGGTTCTTACATGAACACTGAAGCTTTCTTT. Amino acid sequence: CASSPGGSYMNTEAFF. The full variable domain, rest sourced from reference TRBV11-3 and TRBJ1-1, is EAGVVQSPRYKIIEKKQPVAFWCNPISGHNTLYWYLQNLGQGPELLIRYENEEAVDDSQLPKDRFSAERLKGVDSTLKIQPAELGDSAVYLCASSPGGSYMNTEAFFGQGTRLTVV.

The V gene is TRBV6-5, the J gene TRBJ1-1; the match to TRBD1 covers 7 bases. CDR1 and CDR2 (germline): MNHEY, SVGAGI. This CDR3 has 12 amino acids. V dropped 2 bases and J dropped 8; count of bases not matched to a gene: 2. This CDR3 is CASSYDRVEAFF. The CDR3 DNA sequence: TGTGCCAGCAGTTACGACAGGGTCGAAGCTTTCTTT.